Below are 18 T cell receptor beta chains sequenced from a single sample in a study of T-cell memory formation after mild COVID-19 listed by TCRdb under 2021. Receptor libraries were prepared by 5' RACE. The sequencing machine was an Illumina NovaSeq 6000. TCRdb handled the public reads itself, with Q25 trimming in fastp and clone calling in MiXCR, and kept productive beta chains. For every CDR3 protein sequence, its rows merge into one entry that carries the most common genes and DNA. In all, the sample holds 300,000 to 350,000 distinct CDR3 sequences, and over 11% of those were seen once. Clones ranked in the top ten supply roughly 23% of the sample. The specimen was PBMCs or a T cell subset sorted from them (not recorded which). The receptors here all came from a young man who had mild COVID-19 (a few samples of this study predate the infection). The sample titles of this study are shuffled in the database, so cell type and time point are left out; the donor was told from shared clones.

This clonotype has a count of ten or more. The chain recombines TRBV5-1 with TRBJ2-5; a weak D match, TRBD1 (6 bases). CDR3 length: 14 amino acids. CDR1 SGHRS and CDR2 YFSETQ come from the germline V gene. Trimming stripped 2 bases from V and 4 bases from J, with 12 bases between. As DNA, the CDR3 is TGCGCCAGCAGCTTATGGGGGCCCGGAGAGACCCAGTACTTC. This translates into CASSLWGPGETQYF.

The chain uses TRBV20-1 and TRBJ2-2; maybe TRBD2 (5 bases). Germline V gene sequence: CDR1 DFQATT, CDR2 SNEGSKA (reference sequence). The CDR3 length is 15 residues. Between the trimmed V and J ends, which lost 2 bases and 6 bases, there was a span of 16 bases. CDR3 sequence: CSARPATSGSGELFF. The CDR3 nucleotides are TGCAGTGCTAGACCCGCGACATCGGGGTCCGGGGAGCTGTTTTTT.

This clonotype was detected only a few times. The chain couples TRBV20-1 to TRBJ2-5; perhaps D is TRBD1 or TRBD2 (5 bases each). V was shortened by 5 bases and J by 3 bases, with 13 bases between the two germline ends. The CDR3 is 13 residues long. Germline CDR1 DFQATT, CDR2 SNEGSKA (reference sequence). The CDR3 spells CSASAGREETQYF. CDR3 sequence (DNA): TGCAGTGCTTCGGCAGGGAGAGAAGAGACCCAGTACTTC.

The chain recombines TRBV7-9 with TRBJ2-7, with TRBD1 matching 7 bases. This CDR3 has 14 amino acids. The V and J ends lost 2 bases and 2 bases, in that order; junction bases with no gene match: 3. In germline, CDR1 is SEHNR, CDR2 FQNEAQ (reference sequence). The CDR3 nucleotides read TGTGCCAGCAGCTTAAGAGGGGGCCCCTACGAGCAGTACGTC. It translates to CASSLRGGPYEQYV.

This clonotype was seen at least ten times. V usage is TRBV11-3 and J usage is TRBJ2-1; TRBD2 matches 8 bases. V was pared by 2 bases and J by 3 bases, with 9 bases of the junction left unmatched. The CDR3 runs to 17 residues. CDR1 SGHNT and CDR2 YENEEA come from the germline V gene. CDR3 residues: CASSLQGPGGDYNEQFF. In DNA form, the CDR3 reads TGTGCCAGCAGCTTACAGGGGCCCGGGGGGGACTACAATGAGCAGTTCTTC.

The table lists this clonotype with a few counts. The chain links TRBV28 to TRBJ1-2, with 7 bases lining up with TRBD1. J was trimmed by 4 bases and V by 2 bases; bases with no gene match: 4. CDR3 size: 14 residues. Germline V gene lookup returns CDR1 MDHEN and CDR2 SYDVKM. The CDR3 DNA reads TGTGCCAGCAGTTTAACAGGGGTTTCCTATGGCTACACCTTC. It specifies CASSLTGVSYGYTF.

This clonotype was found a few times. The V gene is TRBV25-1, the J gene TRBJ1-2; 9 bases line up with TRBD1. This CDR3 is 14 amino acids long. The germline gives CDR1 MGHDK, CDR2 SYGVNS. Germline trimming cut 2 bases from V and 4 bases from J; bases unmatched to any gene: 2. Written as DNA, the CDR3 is TGTGCCAGCAGTGAACCGGGACAGGGCTATGGCTACACCTTC. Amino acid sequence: CASSEPGQGYGYTF.

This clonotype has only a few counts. Here the CDR3 reads CASSLARDRATHEQYV. DNA for the CDR3: TGTGCCAGCAGCTTAGCCCGGGACAGGGCAACCCACGAGCAGTACGTC. V and J are TRBV7-8 and TRBJ2-7, with TRBD1 identical over 9 bases. Germline lookup yields CDR1 SGHVS and CDR2 FQNEAQ. V gave up 0 bases and J gave up 5 bases; unmatched junction bases: 8. The CDR3 covers 16 residues.

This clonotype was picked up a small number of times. The CDR3 reads CASSFGTGETYEQYF. The CDR3 DNA sequence: TGTGCCAGCAGTTTTGGGACAGGGGAAACCTACGAGCAGTACTTC. The chain joins TRBV27 to TRBJ2-7, with TRBD1 matching over 10 bases. Germline V gives CDR1 MNHEY, CDR2 SMNVEV (reference sequence). The junction had 4 bases not matched to a gene; V was cut back by 3 bases and J by 2 bases. CDR3 size: 15 residues.

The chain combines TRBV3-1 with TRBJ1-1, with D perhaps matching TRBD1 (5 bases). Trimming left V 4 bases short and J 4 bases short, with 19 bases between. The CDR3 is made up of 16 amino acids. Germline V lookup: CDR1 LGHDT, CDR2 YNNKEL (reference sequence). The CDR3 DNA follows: TGTGCCAGCAGCCCCCCAGGGCTGGTTGTGGGCACTGAAGCTTTCTTT. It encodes CASSPPGLVVGTEAFF. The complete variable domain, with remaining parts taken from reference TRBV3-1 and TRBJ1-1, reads DTAVSQTPKYLVTQMGNDKSIKCEQNLGHDTMYWYKQDSKKFLKIMFSYNNKELIINETVPNRFSPKSPDKAHLNLHINSLELGDSAVYFCASSPPGLVVGTEAFFGQGTRLTVV.

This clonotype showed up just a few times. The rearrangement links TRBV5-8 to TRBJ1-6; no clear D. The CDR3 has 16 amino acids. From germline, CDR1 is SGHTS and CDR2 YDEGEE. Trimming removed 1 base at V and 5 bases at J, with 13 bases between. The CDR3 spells CASSLFLGRDNSPLHF. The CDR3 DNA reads TGTGCCAGCAGCTTGTTCCTGGGCAGAGATAATTCACCCCTCCACTTT.

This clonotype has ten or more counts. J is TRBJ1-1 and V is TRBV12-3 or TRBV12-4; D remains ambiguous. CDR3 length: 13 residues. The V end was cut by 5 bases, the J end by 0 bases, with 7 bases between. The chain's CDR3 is CASSLQLNTEAFF. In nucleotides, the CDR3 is TGTGCCAGCAGTCTACAGCTGAACACTGAAGCTTTCTTT.

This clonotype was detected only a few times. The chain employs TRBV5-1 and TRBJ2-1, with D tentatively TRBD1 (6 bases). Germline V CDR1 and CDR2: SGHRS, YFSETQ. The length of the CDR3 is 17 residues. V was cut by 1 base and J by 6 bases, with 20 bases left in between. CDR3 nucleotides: TGCGCCAGCAGCTTGTTGGCAGGGGATATGGGGGCCAATGAGCAGTTCTTC. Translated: CASSLLAGDMGANEQFF.

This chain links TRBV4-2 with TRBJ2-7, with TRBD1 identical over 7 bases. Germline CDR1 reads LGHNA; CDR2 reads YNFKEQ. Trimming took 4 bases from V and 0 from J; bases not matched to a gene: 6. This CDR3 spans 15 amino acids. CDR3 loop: CASSRTGESSYEQYF. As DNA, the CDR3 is TGTGCCAGCAGCCGCACAGGGGAAAGCTCCTACGAGCAGTACTTC.

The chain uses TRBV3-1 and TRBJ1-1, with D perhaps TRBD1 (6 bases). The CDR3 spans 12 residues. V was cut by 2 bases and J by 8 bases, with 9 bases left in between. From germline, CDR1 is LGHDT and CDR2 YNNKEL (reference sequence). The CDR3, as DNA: TGTGCCAGCAGCCAATTAGGGACAGAAGCTTTCTTT. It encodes CASSQLGTEAFF. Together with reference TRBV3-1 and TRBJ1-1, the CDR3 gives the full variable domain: DTAVSQTPKYLVTQMGNDKSIKCEQNLGHDTMYWYKQDSKKFLKIMFSYNNKELIINETVPNRFSPKSPDKAHLNLHINSLELGDSAVYFCASSQLGTEAFFGQGTRLTVV.

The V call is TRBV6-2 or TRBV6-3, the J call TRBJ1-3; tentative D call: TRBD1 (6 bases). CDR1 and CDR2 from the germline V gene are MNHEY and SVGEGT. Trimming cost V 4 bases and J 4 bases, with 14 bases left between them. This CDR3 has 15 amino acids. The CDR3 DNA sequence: TGTGCCAGCAGTTCCTGGACAGTCGTCGGAAACACCATATATTTT. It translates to CASSSWTVVGNTIYF.

The CDR3 here is CALSESPTGMDYEQYV. The CDR3 DNA follows: TGTGCCCTCAGTGAGTCCCCCACAGGGATGGACTACGAGCAGTACGTC. This chain joins TRBV10-3 and TRBJ2-7; tentatively, D is TRBD1 (6 bases). CDR1 and CDR2 (germline): ENHRY, SYGVKD. The CDR3 is 16 amino acids.

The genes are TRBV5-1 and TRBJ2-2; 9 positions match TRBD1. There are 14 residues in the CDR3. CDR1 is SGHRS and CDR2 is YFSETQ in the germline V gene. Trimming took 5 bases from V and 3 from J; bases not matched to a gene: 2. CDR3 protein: CASSTGGYTGELFF. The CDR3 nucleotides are TGCGCCAGCAGTACAGGGGGCTACACCGGGGAGCTGTTTTTT.